Listed below are T cell receptor beta chains from one sample, sequenced in a study of beta chain features in type 1 diabetes. Using immunoSEQ multiplex PCR, the repertoire was profiled, and TCRdb retains in-frame clones only, with some absent. The table includes about 700,000 clones, about an eighth detected once. The specimen was naive CD4+ T cells from blood. All receptors derive from a man aged 18 to 30 with type 1 diabetes. The CDR3 runs from the conserved cysteine through the conserved F or W. A D gene is named only where the DNA matches it firmly. Clone size, where shown, is once, few, many, or a class for clones that have expanded.

v_gene	j_gene	abundance	d_gene	CDR3nt	CDR3aa
TRBV12-5	TRBJ2-2	NA	TRBD1	TGTGCTAGTGGTTCGACAGGGGCCGGGGAGCTGTTTTTT	CASGSTGAGELFF
TRBV29-1	TRBJ1-1	NA	NA	TGCAGCGTTGGACGGGGCACTGAAGCTTTCTTT	CSVGRGTEAFF
TRBV4-1	TRBJ1-1	few	NA	TGCGCCAGCAGCCAATCTAATCCCTTCTCTGGAGCTTTCTTT	CASSQSNPFSGAFF
TRBV29-1	TRBJ2-2	NA	TRBD1	TGCAGCGTTGAAAGAGACAGGGGCACCGGGGAGCTGTTTTTT	CSVERDRGTGELFF
TRBV2	TRBJ2-3	few	NA	TGTGCCAGCAGTGTTGTACTTACAGGCACAGATACGCAGTATTTT	CASSVVLTGTDTQYF
TRBV25-1	TRBJ1-6	few	TRBD1	TGTGCCAGCAGCCCGGGACAGGTCTACAATTCACCCCTCCACTTT	CASSPGQVYNSPLHF
TRBV11-2	TRBJ1-6	NA	NA	TGTGCCAGCAGCTTCTCGACCGATTCACCCCTCCACTTT	CASSFSTDSPLHF
TRBV6-6	TRBJ2-7	NA	NA	TGTGCCAGCAGCAATCCGGGGAGTGAGCAGTACTTC	CASSNPGSEQYF
TRBV30	TRBJ2-2	few	NA	TGTGCCTGGACCCGTCCCCAGGCGCGCACCGGGGAGCTGTTTTTT	CAWTRPQARTGELFF
TRBV18	TRBJ2-5	few	NA	TGTGCCAGCTCACCGGTAGAGGGAGAGACCCAGTACTTC	CASSPVEGETQYF
TRBV2	TRBJ1-6	few	NA	TGTGCCAGCAGTGAAGGGGCAGGGGAAAGTAATTCACCCCTCCACTTT	CASSEGAGESNSPLHF
TRBV15	TRBJ1-1	few	TRBD1	TGTGCCACCAGCGCCAGGCTCGGACAGGGAGTCTGGGCTTTCTTT	CATSARLGQGVWAFF
TRBV5-4	TRBJ2-1	NA	TRBD2	TGTGCCAGCAGCTTGGTCCTAGCGGGCCACAATGAGCAGTTCTTC	CASSLVLAGHNEQFF
TRBV7-9	TRBJ2-3	few	TRBD2	TGTGCCAGCAGCTTACCGACTAGCGGGACAGATACGCAGTATTTT	CASSLPTSGTDTQYF
TRBV19	TRBJ2-5	few	NA	TGTGCCAGTAGCTCTGCTGGGGGGTACCAAGAGACCCAGTACTTC	CASSSAGGYQETQYF
TRBV6-1	TRBJ2-5	once	NA	TGTGCCAGCACCCAGGAGAGCAGGGCCCAGTACTTC	CASTQESRAQYF
TRBV27	TRBJ1-5	NA	NA	TGTGCCAGCAAGGGGAACCCCAATACGAATCAGCCCCAGCATTTT	CASKGNPNTNQPQHF
TRBV5-1	TRBJ2-1	NA	NA	TGCGCCAGCAGCTTGGAAGGGGGGAGCTACAATGAGCAGTTCTTC	CASSLEGGSYNEQFF
TRBV25-1	TRBJ2-7	few	TRBD1	TGTGCCAGCAGTGAGTCGGGACAGGATTTCGGGGAGCAGTACTTC	CASSESGQDFGEQYF
TRBV28	TRBJ2-3	few	TRBD2	TGTGCCAGCAGTTCCCGGGGGGGCGGGACAGATACGCAGTATTTT	CASSSRGGGTDTQYF
TRBV5-1	TRBJ2-3	few	NA	TGCGCCAGCAGCTTGTCCAGGGACATCACAGATACGCAGTATTTT	CASSLSRDITDTQYF
TRBV5-6	TRBJ2-5	few	NA	TGTGCCAGCAGCTCCCCCGGGACTCCGTCGAGGACCCAGTACTTC	CASSSPGTPSRTQYF
TRBV5-1	TRBJ1-2	NA	TRBD1	TGCGCCAGCAGCCCTGAGGACAGGGGTGGCTACACCTTC	CASSPEDRGGYTF
TRBV27	TRBJ1-2	few	NA	TGTGCCAGCAGTTCACAGGGAGTCTATGGCTACACCTTC	CASSSQGVYGYTF